This section outlines one T cell receptor beta chain sequence together with its context. Its antigen is unidentified. This record comes from a study of T-cell memory formation after mild COVID-19. Study observations and caveats: Nothing showed for sure that second-wave clones peaking on day 37 were SARS-CoV-2 specific. Mainly CM and EM harbored the contracting CD4+ clones; mainly EMRA harbored the CD8+ ones. Pre-infection memory showed some responding clones, and this suggested that cross-reactive memory joined. From day 15 to 85, contracting clones were balanced between CD4 and CD8, whereas later expanders leaned toward CD4+.

The CDR3 length is 14 residues. Trimming took 1 base from V and 6 from J, leaving 9 bases between them. Germline assignment: CDR1 LNHDA and CDR2 SQIVND (reference sequence). MiXCR was run by TCRdb on the 5' RACE reads, yielding one entry per CDR3 protein. The profile shows a few hundred thousand distinct CDR3 sequences, about a sixth of them singletons. The sequence was obtained from a man aged 18-30 years who had mild COVID-19 (a few samples of this study predate the infection). Cell type and time point are not known. Source material: PBMCs or a T cell subset sorted from them (not recorded which). V and J are TRBV19 and TRBJ2-2; D unclear. DNA of the CDR3: TGTGCCAGTAGTATAGTAGCTGGGGCCGGGGAGCTGTTTTTT. Its translation: CASSIVAGAGELFF. The full variable domain, completed using reference TRBV19 and TRBJ2-2, is DGGITQSPKYLFRKEGQNVTLSCEQNLNHDAMYWYRQDPGQGLRLIYYSQIVNDFQKGDIAEGYSVSREKKESFPLTVTSAQKNPTAFYLCASSIVAGAGELFFGEGSRLTVL.